This is a list of T cell receptor beta chains from one sample in a study of CD8 T cells in Susac syndrome. TCRdb processed the immunoSEQ multiplex PCR reads anew with MiXCR; each CDR3 protein has one entry. Here the sample spans roughly 120,000 distinct CDR3 sequences, around 94% being singletons. What was sequenced was CD4+ T cells from PBMCs. All receptors come from a human donor in good health. Each CDR3 is given with its conserved first and last residue. The D gene is left open where the match is weak. Clone size is given for some rows only: seen once, a few or many times, or a class if the clone is expanded.

length: 14; J: TRBJ2-7; D: NA; size: NA; V: TRBV5-6; CDR3: CASSLGIGAYEQYF; DNA: TGTGCCAGCAGCTTGGGTATTGGGGCCTACGAGCAGTACTTC
length: 14; J: TRBJ1-2; D: NA; size: NA; V: TRBV5-1; CDR3: CASSLVSTNYGYTF; DNA: TGCGCCAGCAGCTTAGTATCCACTAACTATGGCTACACCTTC
length: 16; J: TRBJ2-6; D: NA; size: NA; V: TRBV29-1; CDR3: CSVEKDVDSGANVLTF; DNA: TGCAGCGTTGAAAAGGACGTTGACTCTGGGGCCAACGTCCTGACTTTC
length: 13; J: TRBJ1-1; D: NA; size: NA; V: TRBV20-1; CDR3: CSAKGGGNTEAFF; DNA: TGCAGTGCTAAGGGAGGCGGGAACACTGAAGCTTTCTTT
length: 13; J: TRBJ1-2; D: NA; size: once; V: TRBV7-8; CDR3: CASSLANAGGYTF; DNA: TGTGCCAGCAGCTTAGCGAACGCAGGTGGCTACACCTTC
length: 15; J: TRBJ1-2; D: NA; size: NA; V: TRBV5-6; CDR3: CASSLVTHRSYGYTF; DNA: TGTGCCAGCAGCTTGGTAACTCACCGGAGCTATGGCTACACCTTC
length: 13; J: TRBJ1-5; D: NA; size: NA; V: TRBV15; CDR3: CATSRVRVQPQHF; DNA: TGTGCCACCAGCAGAGTAAGGGTCCAGCCCCAGCATTTT
length: 14; J: TRBJ2-2; D: NA; size: NA; V: TRBV11-2; CDR3: CASSSQGNTGELFF; DNA: TGTGCCAGCAGCTCCCAAGGGAACACCGGGGAGCTGTTTTTT
length: 14; J: TRBJ2-7; D: TRBD2; size: once; V: TRBV30; CDR3: CAWRQTSGRNEQYF; DNA: TGTGCCTGGAGACAGACTAGCGGGAGGAACGAGCAGTACTTC
length: 13; J: TRBJ1-3; D: TRBD1; size: NA; V: TRBV29-1; CDR3: CSAGTASGNTIYF; DNA: TGCAGCGCCGGGACAGCATCTGGAAACACCATATATTTT
length: 17; J: TRBJ1-2; D: NA; size: NA; V: TRBV5-1; CDR3: CASSLGDGAMINYGYTF; DNA: TGCGCCAGCAGCTTGGGGGACGGTGCGATGATTAACTATGGCTACACCTTC
length: 16; J: TRBJ1-1; D: NA; size: once; V: TRBV7-9; CDR3: CASSLGGGRGNTEAFF; DNA: TGTGCCAGCAGCTTAGGGGGAGGAAGGGGGAACACTGAAGCTTTCTTT
length: 15; J: TRBJ2-5; D: NA; size: once; V: TRBV10-2; CDR3: CASRHTRLVGETQYF; DNA: TGCGCCAGCAGACACACTCGACTGGTCGGGGAGACCCAGTACTTC
length: 13; J: TRBJ1-1; D: NA; size: NA; V: TRBV30; CDR3: CAWSVNMNTEAFF; DNA: TGTGCCTGGAGTGTAAACATGAACACTGAAGCTTTCTTT
length: 16; J: TRBJ1-2; D: NA; size: NA; V: TRBV27; CDR3: CASSLSPIDDFYGYTF; DNA: TGTGCCAGCAGTTTATCCCCGATCGATGATTTCTATGGCTACACCTTC
length: 15; J: TRBJ1-2; D: NA; size: NA; V: TRBV20-1; CDR3: CSARGQIESNYGYTF; DNA: TGCAGTGCTAGAGGACAGATAGAATCTAACTATGGCTACACCTTC
length: 15; J: TRBJ2-7; D: NA; size: NA; V: TRBV12-3/TRBV12-4; CDR3: CASRPEGRIGYEQYF; DNA: TGTGCCAGCAGGCCCGAGGGCAGGATAGGGTACGAGCAGTACTTC
length: 15; J: TRBJ2-5; D: TRBD1; size: NA; V: TRBV19; CDR3: CASSIGGTGKETQYF; DNA: TGTGCCAGTAGTATAGGCGGGACAGGAAAAGAGACCCAGTACTTC
length: 15; J: TRBJ2-1; D: NA; size: NA; V: TRBV7-9; CDR3: CASSLDGLEGNEQFF; DNA: TGTGCCAGCAGCTTAGACGGGCTTGAGGGCAATGAGCAGTTCTTC
length: 15; J: TRBJ2-5; D: NA; size: NA; V: TRBV7-2; CDR3: CASSSLSTDQETQYF; DNA: TGTGCCAGCAGCTCGTTATCGACAGACCAAGAGACCCAGTACTTC
length: 15; J: TRBJ1-1; D: TRBD1; size: NA; V: TRBV20-1; CDR3: CSARDQGGGNTEAFF; DNA: TGCAGTGCTAGAGATCAAGGGGGCGGGAACACTGAAGCTTTCTTT
length: 14; J: TRBJ2-5; D: NA; size: once; V: TRBV5-4; CDR3: CASSLEAGRETQYF; DNA: TGTGCCAGCAGCTTGGAGGCAGGGAGAGAGACCCAGTACTTC